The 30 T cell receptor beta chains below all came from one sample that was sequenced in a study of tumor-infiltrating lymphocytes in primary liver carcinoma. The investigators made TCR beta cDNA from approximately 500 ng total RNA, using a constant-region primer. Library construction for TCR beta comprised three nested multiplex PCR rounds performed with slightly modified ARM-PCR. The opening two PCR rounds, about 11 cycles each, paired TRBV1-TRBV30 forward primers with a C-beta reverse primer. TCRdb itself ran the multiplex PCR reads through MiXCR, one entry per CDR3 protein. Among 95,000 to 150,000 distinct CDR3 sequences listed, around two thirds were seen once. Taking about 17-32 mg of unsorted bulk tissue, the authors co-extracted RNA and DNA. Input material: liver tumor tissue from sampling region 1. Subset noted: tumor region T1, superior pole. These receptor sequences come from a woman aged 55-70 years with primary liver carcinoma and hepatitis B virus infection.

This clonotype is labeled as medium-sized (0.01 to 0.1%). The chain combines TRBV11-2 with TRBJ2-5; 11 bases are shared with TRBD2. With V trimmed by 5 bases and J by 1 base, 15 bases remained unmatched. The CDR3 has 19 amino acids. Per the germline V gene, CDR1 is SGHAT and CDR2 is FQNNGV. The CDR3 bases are TGTGCCAGCAGCCAATTTAGGCTAGCGGGAGGAATAAGCCAAGAGACCCAGTACTTC. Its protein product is CASSQFRLAGGISQETQYF.

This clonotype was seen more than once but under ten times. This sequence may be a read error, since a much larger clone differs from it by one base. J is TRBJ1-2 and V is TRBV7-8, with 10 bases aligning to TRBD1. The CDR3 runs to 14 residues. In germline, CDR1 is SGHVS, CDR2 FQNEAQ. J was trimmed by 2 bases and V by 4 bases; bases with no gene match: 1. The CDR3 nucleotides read TGTGCCAGCAGCTCGGGACAGGGGAACTATGGCTACACCTTC. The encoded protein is CASSSGQGNYGYTF.

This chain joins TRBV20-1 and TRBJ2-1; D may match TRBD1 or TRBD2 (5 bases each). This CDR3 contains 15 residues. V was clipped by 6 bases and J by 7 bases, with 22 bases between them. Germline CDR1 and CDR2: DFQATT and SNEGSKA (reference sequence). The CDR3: CSAGPFSLGENEQFF. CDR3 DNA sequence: TGCAGTGCGGGACCTTTCTCTCTGGGGGAGAATGAGCAGTTCTTC.

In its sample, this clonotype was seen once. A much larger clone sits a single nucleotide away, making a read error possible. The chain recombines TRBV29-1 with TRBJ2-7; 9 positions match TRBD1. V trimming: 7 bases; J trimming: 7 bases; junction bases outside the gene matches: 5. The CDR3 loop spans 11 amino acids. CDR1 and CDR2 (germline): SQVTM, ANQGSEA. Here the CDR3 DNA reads TGCAGCGCCTCGACAGGGGGGGAGCAGTACTTC. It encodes CSASTGGEQYF.

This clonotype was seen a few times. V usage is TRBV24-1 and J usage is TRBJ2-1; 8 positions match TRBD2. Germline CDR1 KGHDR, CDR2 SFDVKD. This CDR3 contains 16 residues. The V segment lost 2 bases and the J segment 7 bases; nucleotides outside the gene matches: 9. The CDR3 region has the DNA TGTGCCACCAGTGATTGGAGTAGCGGGAAGGCGAATGAGCAGTTCTTC. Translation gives CATSDWSSGKANEQFF.

This chain's CDR3 is CASSSGQGRPNTQYF. CDR3 nucleotides: TGCGCCAGCAGTTCCGGACAGGGAAGGCCAAATACGCAGTATTTT. The chain couples TRBV10-1 to TRBJ2-3, with 8 bases aligning to TRBD1. Germline V CDR1 and CDR2: WNHNN, SYGVQD (reference sequence). The trim removed 5 bases at V and 7 bases at J, leaving 11 bases unmatched. The CDR3 has 15 amino acids.

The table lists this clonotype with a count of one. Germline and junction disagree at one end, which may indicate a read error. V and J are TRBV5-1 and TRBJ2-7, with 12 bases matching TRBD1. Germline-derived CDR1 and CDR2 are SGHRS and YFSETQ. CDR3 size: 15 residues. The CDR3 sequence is CTSSYGTGGLYEQYF. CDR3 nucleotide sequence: TGCACCAGCAGCTATGGGACAGGGGGCTTATACGAGCAGTACTTC.

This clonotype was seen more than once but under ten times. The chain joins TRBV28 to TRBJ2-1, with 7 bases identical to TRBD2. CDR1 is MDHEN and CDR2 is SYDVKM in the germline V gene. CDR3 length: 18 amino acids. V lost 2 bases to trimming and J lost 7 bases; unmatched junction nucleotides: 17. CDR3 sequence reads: CASSLDEPATSFLNEQFF. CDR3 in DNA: TGTGCCAGCAGTTTAGACGAACCTGCGACTAGCTTCTTAAATGAGCAGTTCTTC.

DNA for the CDR3: TGTGCCAGCAGTCTCACGGGTCCGCGAGCTTTCTTT. Translation gives CASSLTGPRAFF. This sequence joins TRBV28 and TRBJ1-1; D unresolved. V lost 5 bases and J lost 10, with 14 bases in between. The CDR3 spans 12 residues. Germline CDR1 and CDR2: MDHEN and SYDVKM.

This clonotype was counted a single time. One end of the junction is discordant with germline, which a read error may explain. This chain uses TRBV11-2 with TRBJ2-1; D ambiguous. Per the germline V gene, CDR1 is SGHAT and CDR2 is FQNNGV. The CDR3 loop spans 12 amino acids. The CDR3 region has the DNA TGTTCCAGCAGCATGTACCAAAATGAGCAGTTCTTC. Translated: CSSSMYQNEQFF.

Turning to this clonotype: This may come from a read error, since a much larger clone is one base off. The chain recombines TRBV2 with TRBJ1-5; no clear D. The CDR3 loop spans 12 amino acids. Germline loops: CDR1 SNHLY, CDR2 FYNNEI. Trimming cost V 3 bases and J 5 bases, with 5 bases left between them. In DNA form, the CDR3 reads TGTGCCAGCAGTGACTGGGATCAGCCCCAGCATTTT. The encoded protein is CASSDWDQPQHF.

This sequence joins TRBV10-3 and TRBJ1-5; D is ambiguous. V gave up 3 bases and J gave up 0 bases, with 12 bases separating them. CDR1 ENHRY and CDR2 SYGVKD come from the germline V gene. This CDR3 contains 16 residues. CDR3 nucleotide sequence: TGTGCCATCAGTGACGACCTTATGGATAGCAATCAGCCCCAGCATTTT. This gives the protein CAISDDLMDSNQPQHF.

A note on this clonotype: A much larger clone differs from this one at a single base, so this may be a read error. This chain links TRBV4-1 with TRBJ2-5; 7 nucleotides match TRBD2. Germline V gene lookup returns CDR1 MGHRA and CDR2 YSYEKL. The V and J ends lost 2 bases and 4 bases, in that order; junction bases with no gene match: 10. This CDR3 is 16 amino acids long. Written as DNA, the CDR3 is TGCGCCAGCAGCCAATCCCCCGGGGGGATCCGAGAGACCCAGTACTTC. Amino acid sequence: CASSQSPGGIRETQYF.

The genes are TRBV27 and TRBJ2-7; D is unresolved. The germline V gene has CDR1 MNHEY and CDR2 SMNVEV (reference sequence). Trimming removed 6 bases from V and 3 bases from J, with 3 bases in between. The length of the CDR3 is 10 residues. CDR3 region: CASRVYEQYF. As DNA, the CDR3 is TGTGCCAGCAGGGTCTACGAGCAGTACTTC.

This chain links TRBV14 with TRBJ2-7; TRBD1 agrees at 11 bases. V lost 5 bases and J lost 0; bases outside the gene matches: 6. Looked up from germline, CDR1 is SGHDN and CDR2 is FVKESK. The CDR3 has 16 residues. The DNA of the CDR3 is TGTGCCAGCAGCACTGGGACAGGGGGAGTCTCCTACGAGCAGTACTTC. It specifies CASSTGTGGVSYEQYF.

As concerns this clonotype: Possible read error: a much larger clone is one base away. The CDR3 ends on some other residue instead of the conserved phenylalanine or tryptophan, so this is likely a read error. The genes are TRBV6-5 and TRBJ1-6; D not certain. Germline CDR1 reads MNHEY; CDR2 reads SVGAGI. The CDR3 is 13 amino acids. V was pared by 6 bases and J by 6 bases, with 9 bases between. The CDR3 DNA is TGTGCCAGCAGGGATGACCTTAATTCACCCCTCCACATT. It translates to CASRDDLNSPLHI.

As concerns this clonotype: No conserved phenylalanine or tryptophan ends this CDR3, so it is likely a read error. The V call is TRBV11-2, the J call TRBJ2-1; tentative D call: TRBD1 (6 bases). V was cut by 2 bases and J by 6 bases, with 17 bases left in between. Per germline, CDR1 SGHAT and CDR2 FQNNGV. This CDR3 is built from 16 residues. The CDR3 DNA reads TGTGCCAGCAGCTTACTAGGGTCAGGGGCCTGCAATGAGCAGTTCATC. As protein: CASSLLGSGACNEQFI.

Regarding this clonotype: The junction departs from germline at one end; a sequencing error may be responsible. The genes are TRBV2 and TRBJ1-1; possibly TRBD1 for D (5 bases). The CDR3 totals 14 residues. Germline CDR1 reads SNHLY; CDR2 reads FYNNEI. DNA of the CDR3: TGTGCCAGCAAGTGGACATGGGGCTTGACTGAAACTTTCTTT. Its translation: CASKWTWGLTETFF.

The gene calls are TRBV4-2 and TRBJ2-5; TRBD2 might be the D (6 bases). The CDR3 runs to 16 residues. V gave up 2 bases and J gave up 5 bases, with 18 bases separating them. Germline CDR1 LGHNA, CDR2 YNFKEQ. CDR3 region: CASSQYLTSRSETQYF. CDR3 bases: TGTGCCAGCAGCCAATATTTAACTAGCCGGAGTGAGACCCAGTACTTC.

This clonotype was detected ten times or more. CDR3 residues: CSAKSGDTQYF. For the CDR3, the DNA is TGCAGCGCCAAGAGTGGAGATACGCAGTATTTT. The chain uses TRBV29-1 and TRBJ2-3; D is uncertain. This CDR3 has 11 amino acids. The V and J ends lost 7 bases and 5 bases respectively, with 10 bases between them. Germline V gene sequence: CDR1 SQVTM, CDR2 ANQGSEA.

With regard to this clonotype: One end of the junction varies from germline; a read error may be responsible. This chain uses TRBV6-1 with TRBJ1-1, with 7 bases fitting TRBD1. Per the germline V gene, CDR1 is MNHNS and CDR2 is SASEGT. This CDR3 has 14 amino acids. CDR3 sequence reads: CASSVYQGGTEAFF. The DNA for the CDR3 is TGTGCCAGCAGTGTATACCAGGGGGGCACTGAAGCCTTCTTT.

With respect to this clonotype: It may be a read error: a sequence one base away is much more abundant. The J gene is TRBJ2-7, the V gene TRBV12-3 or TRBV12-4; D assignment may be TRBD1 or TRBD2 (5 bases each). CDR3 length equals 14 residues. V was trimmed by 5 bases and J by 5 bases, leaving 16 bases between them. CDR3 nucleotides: TGTGCCAGCAGTCTCTGGGGGAGATCCCACGAGCAGTACTTC. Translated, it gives CASSLWGRSHEQYF.

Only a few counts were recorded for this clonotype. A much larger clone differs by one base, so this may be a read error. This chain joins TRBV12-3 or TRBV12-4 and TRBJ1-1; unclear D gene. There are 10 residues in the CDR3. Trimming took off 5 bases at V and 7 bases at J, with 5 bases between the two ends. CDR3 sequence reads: CASSKSEAFF. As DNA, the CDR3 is TGTGCCAGCAGTAAAAGTGAAGCTTTCTTT.

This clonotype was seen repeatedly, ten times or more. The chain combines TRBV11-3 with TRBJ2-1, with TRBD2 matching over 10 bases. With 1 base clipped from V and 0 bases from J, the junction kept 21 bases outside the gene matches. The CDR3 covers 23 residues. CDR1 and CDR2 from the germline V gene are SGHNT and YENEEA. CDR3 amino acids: CASSLVPNLAASGSLSSYNEQFF. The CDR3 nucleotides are TGTGCCAGCAGCTTAGTCCCCAACCTTGCGGCTAGCGGGAGTTTGAGCTCCTACAATGAGCAGTTCTTC.

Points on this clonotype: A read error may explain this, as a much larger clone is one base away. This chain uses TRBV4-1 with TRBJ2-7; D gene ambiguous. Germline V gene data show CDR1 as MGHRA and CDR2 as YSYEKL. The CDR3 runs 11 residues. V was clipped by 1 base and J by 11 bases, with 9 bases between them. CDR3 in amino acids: CASSQGYQKYF. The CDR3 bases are TGCGCCAGCAGCCAAGGGTACCAAAAGTACTTC.

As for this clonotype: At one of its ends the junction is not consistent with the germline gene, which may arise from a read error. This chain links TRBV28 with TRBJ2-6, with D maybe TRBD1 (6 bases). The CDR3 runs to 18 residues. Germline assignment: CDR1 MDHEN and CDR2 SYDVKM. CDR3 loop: CASSSNPGDASGANVPTF. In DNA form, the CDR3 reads TGTGCCAGCAGCTCGAATCCAGGGGACGCCTCTGGGGCCAACGTCCCGACTTTC.

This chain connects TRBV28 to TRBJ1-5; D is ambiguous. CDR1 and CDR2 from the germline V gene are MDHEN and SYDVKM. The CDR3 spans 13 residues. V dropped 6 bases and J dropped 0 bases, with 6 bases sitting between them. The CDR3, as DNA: TGTGCCAGCAGCCCTGTTAGCAATCAGCCCCAGCATTTT. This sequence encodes CASSPVSNQPQHF.

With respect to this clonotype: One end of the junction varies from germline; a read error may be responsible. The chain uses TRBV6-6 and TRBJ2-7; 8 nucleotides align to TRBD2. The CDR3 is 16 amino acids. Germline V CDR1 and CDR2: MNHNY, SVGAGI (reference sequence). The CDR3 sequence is CTSRYSGTSATYEQYF. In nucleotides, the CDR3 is TGTACCAGCAGATACTCCGGGACTAGTGCCACCTACGAGCAGTACTTC.

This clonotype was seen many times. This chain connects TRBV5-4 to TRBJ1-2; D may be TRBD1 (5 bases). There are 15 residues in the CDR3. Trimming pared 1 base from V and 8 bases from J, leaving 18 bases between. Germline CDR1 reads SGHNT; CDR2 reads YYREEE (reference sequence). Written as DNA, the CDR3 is TGTGCCAGCAGCTTGCGCCTCCAGGGAGCAAGGGGCTACACCTTC. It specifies CASSLRLQGARGYTF. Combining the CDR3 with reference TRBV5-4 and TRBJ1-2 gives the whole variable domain ETGVTQSPTHLIKTRGQQVTLRCSSQSGHNTVSWYQQALGQGPQFIFQYYREEENGRGNFPPRFSGLQFPNYSSELNVNALELDDSALYLCASSLRLQGARGYTFGSGTRLTVV.

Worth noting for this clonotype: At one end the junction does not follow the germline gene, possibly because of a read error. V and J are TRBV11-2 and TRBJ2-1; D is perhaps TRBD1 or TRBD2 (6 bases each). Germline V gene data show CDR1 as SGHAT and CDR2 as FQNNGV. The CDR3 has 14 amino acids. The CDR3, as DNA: TGTGCCAGCGGCTTAGATCCCAGGGGAGGTGAGCAGTTCTTC. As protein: CASGLDPRGGEQFF. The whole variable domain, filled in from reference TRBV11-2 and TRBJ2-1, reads EAGVAQSPRYKIIEKRQSVAFWCNPISGHATLYWYQQILGQGPKLLIQFQNNGVVDDSQLPKDRFSAERLKGVDSTLKIQPAKLEDSAVYLCASGLDPRGGEQFFGPGTRLTVL.